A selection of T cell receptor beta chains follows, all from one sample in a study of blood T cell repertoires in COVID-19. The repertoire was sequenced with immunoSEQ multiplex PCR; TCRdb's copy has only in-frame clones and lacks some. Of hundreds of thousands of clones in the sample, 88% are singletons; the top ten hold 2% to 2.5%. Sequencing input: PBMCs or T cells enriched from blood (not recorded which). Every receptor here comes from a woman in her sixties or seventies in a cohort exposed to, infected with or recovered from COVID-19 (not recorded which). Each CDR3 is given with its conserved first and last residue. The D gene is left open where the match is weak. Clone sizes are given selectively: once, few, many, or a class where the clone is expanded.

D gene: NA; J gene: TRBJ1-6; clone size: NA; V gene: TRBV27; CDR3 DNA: TGTGCCAGCAGTTCGGGGTATCAGGCCCTCCACTTT; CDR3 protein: CASSSGYQALHF
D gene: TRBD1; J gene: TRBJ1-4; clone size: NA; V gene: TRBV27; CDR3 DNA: TGTGCCAGCAGCCTGGACAGGGGAAATGAAAAACTGTTTTTT; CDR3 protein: CASSLDRGNEKLFF
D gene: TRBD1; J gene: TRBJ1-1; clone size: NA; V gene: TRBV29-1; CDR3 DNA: TGCAGCGTGGCAACAGGGGCCGCGAACACTGAAGCTTTCTTT; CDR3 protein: CSVATGAANTEAFF
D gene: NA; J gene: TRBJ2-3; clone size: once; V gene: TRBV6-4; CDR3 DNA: TGTGCCAGCAGTGAGGGCAACACAGATACGCAGTATTTT; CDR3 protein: CASSEGNTDTQYF
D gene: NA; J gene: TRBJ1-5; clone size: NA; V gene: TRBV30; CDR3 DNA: TGTGCCTGGAGTGCCCGACAGGCAAAGAGGCCCCAGCATTTT; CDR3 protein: CAWSARQAKRPQHF
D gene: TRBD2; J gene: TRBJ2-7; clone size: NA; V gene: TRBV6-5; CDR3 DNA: TGTGCCAGCAGTCCCCCAAAAGCGGGGTATTACGAGCAGTACTTC; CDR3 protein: CASSPPKAGYYEQYF
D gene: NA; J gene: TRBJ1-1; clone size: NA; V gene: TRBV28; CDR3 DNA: TGTGCCAGCAGTTCCAGGAGGCGGGTCACTGAAGCTTTCTTT; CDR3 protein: CASSSRRRVTEAFF
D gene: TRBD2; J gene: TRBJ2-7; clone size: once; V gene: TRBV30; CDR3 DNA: TGTGCCTGGAGTTCCTCTAGCGGGTTATCCTACGAGCAGTACTTC; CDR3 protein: CAWSSSSGLSYEQYF
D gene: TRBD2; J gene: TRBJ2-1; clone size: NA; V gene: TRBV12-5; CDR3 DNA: TGTGCTAGTGGTTTGGGGACAGCTCTACTAGCGGGAGGACTCCCCTCCTACAATGAGCAGTTCTTC; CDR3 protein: CASGLGTALLAGGLPSYNEQFF
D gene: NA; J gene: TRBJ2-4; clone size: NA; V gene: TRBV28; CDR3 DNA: TGTGCCAGCAGCCTAGAAGACAGGAGGAACATTCAGTACTTC; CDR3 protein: CASSLEDRRNIQYF
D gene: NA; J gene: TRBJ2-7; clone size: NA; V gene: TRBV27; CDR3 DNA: TGTGCCAGCAGTTTGGCAGGGTCCTACGAGCAGTACTTC; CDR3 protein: CASSLAGSYEQYF
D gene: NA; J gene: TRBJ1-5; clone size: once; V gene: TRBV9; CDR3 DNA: TGTGCCAGCAGCGTAGATCAGGTCGGCAATCAGCCCCAGCATTTT; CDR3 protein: CASSVDQVGNQPQHF
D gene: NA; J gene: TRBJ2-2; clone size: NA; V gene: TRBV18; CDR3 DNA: TGTGCCAGCTCACCACCGGGGCACCTGAACACCGGGGAGCTGTTTTTT; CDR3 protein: CASSPPGHLNTGELFF
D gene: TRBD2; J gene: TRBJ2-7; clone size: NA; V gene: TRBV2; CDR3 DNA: TGTGCCAGCAGTGAGGAACTAGCGAAGAACGAGCAGTACTTC; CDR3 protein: CASSEELAKNEQYF
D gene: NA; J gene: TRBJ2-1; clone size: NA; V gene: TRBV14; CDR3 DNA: TGTGCCAGCAGCCAGGAGGTTGAGCAGTTCTTC; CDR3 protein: CASSQEVEQFF
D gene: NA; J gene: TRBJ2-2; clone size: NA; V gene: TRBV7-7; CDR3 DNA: TGTGCTAGCAGCTTAGGATCCACAGCGGGCGGGGAGCTGTTTTTT; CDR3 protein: CASSLGSTAGGELFF
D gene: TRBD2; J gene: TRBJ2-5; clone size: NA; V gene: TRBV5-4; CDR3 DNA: TGTGCCAGCAGCTTGCCCACGGGGGGGCGCGAGGAGACCCAGTACTTC; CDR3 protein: CASSLPTGGREETQYF
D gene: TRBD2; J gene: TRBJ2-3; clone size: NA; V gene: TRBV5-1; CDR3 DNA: TGCGCCAGCAGCTCGGGACTAGCGGGAGTTACAGATACGCAGTATTTT; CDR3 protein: CASSSGLAGVTDTQYF
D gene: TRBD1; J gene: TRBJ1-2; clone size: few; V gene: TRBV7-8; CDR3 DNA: TGTGCCAGCAGCTTAAGACAGGGCGCGGCTTATGGCTACACCTTC; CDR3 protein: CASSLRQGAAYGYTF
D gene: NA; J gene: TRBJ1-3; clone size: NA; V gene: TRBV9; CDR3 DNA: TGTGCCAGCAGCGTAGATGGACTCCGGCGGGACGGAAACACCATATATTTT; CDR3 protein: CASSVDGLRRDGNTIYF
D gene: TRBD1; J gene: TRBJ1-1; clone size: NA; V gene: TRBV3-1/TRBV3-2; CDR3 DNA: TGTGCCAGCAGTACAGGGGGTTCTGAAGCTTTCTTT; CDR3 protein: CASSTGGSEAFF
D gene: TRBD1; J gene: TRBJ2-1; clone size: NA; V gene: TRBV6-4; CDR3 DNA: TGTGCCAGCAGCGGGGAAGGGACAGGGAACAATGAGCAGTTCTTC; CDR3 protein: CASSGEGTGNNEQFF
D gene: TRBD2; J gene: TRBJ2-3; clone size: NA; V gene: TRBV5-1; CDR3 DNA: TGCGCCAGCAGCTTGGGCGGGGGTGGAGATACGCAGTATTTT; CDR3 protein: CASSLGGGGDTQYF
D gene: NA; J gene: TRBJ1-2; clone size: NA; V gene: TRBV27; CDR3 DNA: TGTGCCAGCAGTTTTTGGGGAGGGAGTGACTATGGCTACACCTTC; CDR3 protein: CASSFWGGSDYGYTF
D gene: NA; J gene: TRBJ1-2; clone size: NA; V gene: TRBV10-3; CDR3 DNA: TGTGCCATCGGGCAGGGAAGTAACTATGGCTACACCTTC; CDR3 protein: CAIGQGSNYGYTF
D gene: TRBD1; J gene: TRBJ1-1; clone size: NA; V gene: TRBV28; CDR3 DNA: TGTGCCAGCAGTACCCCGGGACAGGGGGCGCGGACTGAAGCTTTCTTT; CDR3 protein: CASSTPGQGARTEAFF
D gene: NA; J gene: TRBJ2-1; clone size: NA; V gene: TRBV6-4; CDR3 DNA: TGTGCCAGCAGCCGGGAAAGCGGCCCACTCTACAATGAGCAGTTCTTC; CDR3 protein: CASSRESGPLYNEQFF
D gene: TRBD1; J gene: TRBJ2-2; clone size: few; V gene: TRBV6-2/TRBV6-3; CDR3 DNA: TGTGCCAGCATCCCCGGACAGGGGAAGGGCGGGGAGCTGTTTTTT; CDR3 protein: CASIPGQGKGGELFF
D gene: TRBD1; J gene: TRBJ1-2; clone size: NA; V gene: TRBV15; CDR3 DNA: TGTGCCACCAGCGGAGAGACAGGGAACTATGGCTACACCTTC; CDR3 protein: CATSGETGNYGYTF
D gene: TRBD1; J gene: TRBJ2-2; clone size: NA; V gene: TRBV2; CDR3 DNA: TGTGCCAGCAGTGGGCCCGGGACAGGGTTTTCCGGGGAGCTGTTTTTT; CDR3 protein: CASSGPGTGFSGELFF
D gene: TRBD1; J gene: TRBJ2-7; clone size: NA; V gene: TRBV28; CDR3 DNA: TGTGCCACCTTGGGACAGTCCACCTACGAGCAGTACTTC; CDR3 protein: CATLGQSTYEQYF
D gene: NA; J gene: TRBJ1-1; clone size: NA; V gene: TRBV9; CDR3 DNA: TGTGCCAGCAGCCCCCGGACGGGAGAAGGTGGCACTGAAGCTTTCTTT; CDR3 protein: CASSPRTGEGGTEAFF
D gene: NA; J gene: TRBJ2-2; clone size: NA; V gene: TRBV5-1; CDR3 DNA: TGCGCCAGCACCTCAGTAAACCAGAACACCGGGGAGCTGTTTTTT; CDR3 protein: CASTSVNQNTGELFF
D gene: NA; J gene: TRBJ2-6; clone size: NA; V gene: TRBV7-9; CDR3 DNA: TGTGCCAGCAGCACATCTGGTGCCAACGTCCTGACTTTC; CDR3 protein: CASSTSGANVLTF
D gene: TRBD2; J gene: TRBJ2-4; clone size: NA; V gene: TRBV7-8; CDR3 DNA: TGTGCCAGCAGCCCATGGGGACTACCCCTGGGGGAACTAGCGGAAATAGCCAAAAACATTCAGTACTTC; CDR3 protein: CASSPWGLPLGELAEIAKNIQYF
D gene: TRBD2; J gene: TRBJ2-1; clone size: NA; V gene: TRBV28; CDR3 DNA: TGTGCCAGCAGTCCGGCTAGCGGGACGAGCTCCTACAATGAGCAGTTCTTC; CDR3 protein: CASSPASGTSSYNEQFF
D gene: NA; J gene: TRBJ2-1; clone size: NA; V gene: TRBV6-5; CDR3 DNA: TGTGCCAGCAGTTACACAAGGACTCAGGCGGTTAATGAGCAGTTCTTC; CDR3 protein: CASSYTRTQAVNEQFF
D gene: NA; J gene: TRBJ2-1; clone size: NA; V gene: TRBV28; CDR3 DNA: TGTGCCAGCAGAAACAGACTCGGGGCCTACAATGAGCAGTTCTTC; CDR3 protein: CASRNRLGAYNEQFF
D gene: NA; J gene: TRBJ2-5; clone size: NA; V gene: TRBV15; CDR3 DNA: TGTGCCACCAGCAGACCTAGGGGTGATCTAGAGACCCAGTACTTC; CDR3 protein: CATSRPRGDLETQYF
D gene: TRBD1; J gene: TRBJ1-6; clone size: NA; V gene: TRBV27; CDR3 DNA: TGTGCCAGCAGTCCTGGGGGGACAGGGGGTTCACCCCTCCACTTT; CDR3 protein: CASSPGGTGGSPLHF
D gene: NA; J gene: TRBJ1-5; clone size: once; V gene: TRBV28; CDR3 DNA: TGTGCCAGCAGGGACAGACCTTATAGCAATCAGCCCCAGCATTTT; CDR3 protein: CASRDRPYSNQPQHF
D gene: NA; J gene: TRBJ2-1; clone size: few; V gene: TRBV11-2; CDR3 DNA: TGTGCCAGCAGCCAAAATAGCGCCGGTTCCTACAATGAGCAGTTCTTC; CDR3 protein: CASSQNSAGSYNEQFF
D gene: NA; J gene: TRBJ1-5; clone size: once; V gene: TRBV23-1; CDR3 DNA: TGCGCCAGCAGTCAAAAAATAGAGAGGCTTACGAGGAGCAATCAGCCCCAGCATTTT; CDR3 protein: CASSQKIERLTRSNQPQHF
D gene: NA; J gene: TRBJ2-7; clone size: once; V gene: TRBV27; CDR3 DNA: TGTGCCAGCAGTTTATCCCCCAGCTACGAGCAGTACTTC; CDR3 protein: CASSLSPSYEQYF
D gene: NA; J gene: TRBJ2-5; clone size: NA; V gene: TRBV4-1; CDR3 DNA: TGCGCCAGCAGCCGAAACCCCGGGAACAAAGAGACCCAGTACTTC; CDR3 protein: CASSRNPGNKETQYF
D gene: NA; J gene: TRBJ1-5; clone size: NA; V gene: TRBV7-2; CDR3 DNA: TGTGCCAGCAGCTTGATGCCCCAGAATCAGCCCCAGCATTTT; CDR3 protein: CASSLMPQNQPQHF
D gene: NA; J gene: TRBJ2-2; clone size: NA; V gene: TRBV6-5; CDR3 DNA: TGTGCCATAGGAACGTCCCAGCGGACCGGGGAGCTGTTTTTT; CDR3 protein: CAIGTSQRTGELFF
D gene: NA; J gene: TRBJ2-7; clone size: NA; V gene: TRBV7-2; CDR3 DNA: TGTGCCAGCAGCACCCAGGGGGGCCCCACGACATTCTACGAGCAGTACTTC; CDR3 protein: CASSTQGGPTTFYEQYF
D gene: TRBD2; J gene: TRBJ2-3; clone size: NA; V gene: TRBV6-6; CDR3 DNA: TGTGCCAGCAGTCCGGGGACTAGCGGGGGCGGCACAGATACGCAGTATTTT; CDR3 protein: CASSPGTSGGGTDTQYF
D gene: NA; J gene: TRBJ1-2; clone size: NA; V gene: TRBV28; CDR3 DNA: TGTGCCAGCAGTTTAAACTTCTACACCTTC; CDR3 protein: CASSLNFYTF
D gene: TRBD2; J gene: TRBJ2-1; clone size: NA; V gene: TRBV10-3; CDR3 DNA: TGTGCCATCAGGGGACTAGCGGACAATGAGCAGTTCTTC; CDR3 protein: CAIRGLADNEQFF